The 12 T cell receptor beta chains below were found in one sample sequenced in a study of cytomegalovirus exposure and HLA in healthy donors. This PCR relied on a set of 60 Vbeta primers and 13 Jbeta primers. TCRdb's table, derived via immunoSEQ multiplex PCR, lists solely in-frame clones and lacks some. In the table there are around 110,000 clones, around 83% of which are singletons. The sample taken for sequencing was PBMCs. These receptors originate from a man aged 25 to 45 in good health and CMV-seropositive.

The V and J genes are TRBV11-2 and TRBJ2-2, with 10 bases lining up with TRBD2. Germline V lookup: CDR1 SGHAT, CDR2 FQNNGV. The CDR3 is made up of 15 amino acids. V lost 4 bases and J lost 8; bases outside the gene matches: 7. DNA for the CDR3: TGTGCCAGCAGCTCCCTAGCGGGAGTGAGGGGGGAGCTGTTTTTT. This codes for CASSSLAGVRGELFF.

This chain links TRBV27 with TRBJ1-1; no reliable D call. This CDR3 is built from 15 residues. Germline values: CDR1 MNHEY, CDR2 SMNVEV (reference sequence). V lost 6 bases and J lost 0, with 14 bases in between. CDR3 in amino acids: CASRDLGKMNTEAFF. CDR3 sequence (DNA): TGTGCCAGCAGAGATCTCGGGAAGATGAACACTGAAGCTTTCTTT.

J is TRBJ1-1 and V is TRBV9; D might be TRBD1 (6 bases). Deletions cut 0 bases from V and 4 bases from J, with 25 bases between. This CDR3 has 19 residues. The germline V gene has CDR1 SGDLS and CDR2 YYNGEE. The CDR3 coding sequence is TGTGCCAGCAGCGTAGGGATCGAGACAGGCGTTATTGGATTCACTGAAGCTTTCTTT. Protein sequence: CASSVGIETGVIGFTEAFF.

The V gene is TRBV11-2, the J gene TRBJ1-3; the D gene is possibly TRBD1 (5 bases). The V gene lost 8 bases and the J gene lost 5 bases, with 16 bases spanning the gap. Germline V CDR1 and CDR2: SGHAT, FQNNGV. This CDR3 spans 14 amino acids. The chain's CDR3 is CASGQGMDRNTIYF. The CDR3 DNA sequence: TGTGCCAGCGGCCAGGGCATGGACCGAAACACCATATATTTT.

The chain recombines TRBV7-6 with TRBJ1-1; 8 nucleotides agree with TRBD1. Germline V CDR1 and CDR2: SGHVS, FNYEAQ. With 4 bases clipped from V and 1 base from J, the junction kept 2 bases outside the gene matches. The CDR3 spans 14 residues. CDR3 nucleotides: TGTGCCAGCAGCTCCCAGGGGGCGAACACTGAAGCTTTCTTT. The encoded protein is CASSSQGANTEAFF. The variable domain in full, completed from reference TRBV7-6 and TRBJ1-1, reads GAGVSQSPRYKVTKRGQDVALRCDPISGHVSLYWYRQALGQGPEFLTYFNYEAQQDKSGLPNDRFSAERPEGSISTLTIQRTEQRDSAMYRCASSSQGANTEAFFGQGTRLTVV.

The chain recombines TRBV2 with TRBJ2-7; a possible D gene is TRBD2 (7 bases). The CDR3 contains 12 residues. Deletions cut 8 bases from V and 7 bases from J, with 15 bases between. Germline CDR1 reads SNHLY; CDR2 reads FYNNEI. In DNA, the CDR3 is TGTGCCAGCTCCACAGGGAGGGAGGAGCAGTACTTC. As protein: CASSTGREEQYF.

This clone was seen just once. The rearrangement links TRBV5-1 to TRBJ1-2, with 11 bases aligning to TRBD1. Trimming at V came to 4 bases and at J to 5 bases, leaving 7 bases not matched to a gene. The germline V gene has CDR1 SGHRS and CDR2 YFSETQ. The CDR3 extends over 15 amino acids. The CDR3: CASSPSDRGLYGYTF. CDR3 nucleotide sequence: TGCGCCAGCAGCCCGTCGGACAGGGGGCTATATGGCTACACCTTC.

The CDR3 loop is CASSLGTVGETQYF. DNA of the CDR3: TGTGCCAGCAGCTTAGGCACTGTCGGTGAGACCCAGTACTTC. The V call is TRBV11-1, the J call TRBJ2-5; no clear D gene. Trimming removed 1 base at V and 5 bases at J, with 11 bases between. Germline CDR1 is SGHAT and CDR2 is FQDESV (reference sequence). The CDR3 totals 14 residues.

The CDR3 loop is CASGRTDNQPQHF. CDR3 DNA: TGTGCCAGCGGACGGACAGACAATCAGCCCCAGCATTTT. V is TRBV7-9 and J is TRBJ1-5; D might be TRBD1 (6 bases). CDR3 length: 13 residues. The germline CDR1 and CDR2 sequences are SEHNR and FQNEAQ (reference sequence). Trimming took off 8 bases at V and 3 bases at J, with 11 bases between the two ends.

The chain links TRBV11-2 to TRBJ1-1; possible D gene TRBD1, 5 bases. The CDR3 loop spans 15 amino acids. Germline loops: CDR1 SGHAT, CDR2 FQNNGV. With 5 bases removed from V and 7 bases from J, the gap between germline ends came to 20 bases. CDR3 protein: CASSGTGEMGIEAFF. In DNA form, the CDR3 reads TGTGCCAGCAGCGGGACGGGGGAAATGGGGATTGAAGCTTTCTTT.

The chain couples TRBV15 to TRBJ1-1; D unclear. Trimming stripped 1 base from V and 4 bases from J, with 16 bases between. The CDR3 spans 16 residues. Germline V gene data show CDR1 as LNHNV and CDR2 as YYDKDF (reference sequence). CDR3: CATSRAKAIGITEAFF. In DNA form, the CDR3 reads TGTGCCACCAGCAGAGCGAAGGCAATCGGGATCACTGAAGCTTTCTTT.

J is TRBJ2-3 and V is TRBV4-1; D perhaps matches TRBD2 (5 bases). V gave up 4 bases and J gave up 2 bases, with 16 bases separating them. The CDR3 contains 16 residues. Germline loops: CDR1 MGHRA, CDR2 YSYEKL. CDR3 sequence reads: CASSLVGQDFTDTQYF. CDR3 in DNA: TGCGCCAGCAGCCTCGTGGGTCAGGACTTCACAGATACGCAGTATTTT.